These T cell receptor beta chains were read from a single sample in a study of Ad26.COV2.S vaccination and SARS-CoV-2 variants. This table comes from immunoSEQ multiplex PCR, and its TCRdb copy is limited to in-frame clones, with some not included. The data show about 420,000 clones, with roughly 90% seen just once and about 3.5% held by the top ten. The sample was peripheral blood, taken in a trial of Ad26.COV2.S vaccine versus placebo. The receptors were gathered from a person between 18 and 65 years old who received the Ad26.COV2.S COVID-19 vaccine or a placebo. The CDR3 runs from the conserved cysteine through the conserved F or W. The D gene is left open where the match is weak. For some rows the clone size is stated as once, few or many, or as a class when expanded; others skip it.

D gene	V gene	clone size	J gene	CDR3 DNA	CDR3 protein
-	TRBV3-1/TRBV3-2	-	TRBJ2-3	TGTGCCAGCAGCTCAGCCCTCAGCACAGATACGCAGTATTTT	CASSSALSTDTQYF
TRBD1	TRBV7-9	once	TRBJ2-7	TGTGCCAGCAGCTCGGGACAGTTCTCCTACGAGCAGTACTTC	CASSSGQFSYEQYF
-	TRBV24-1	-	TRBJ2-2	TGTGCCACCCGGGTAGAAGGCACCGGGGAGCTGTTTTTT	CATRVEGTGELFF
TRBD1	TRBV27	-	TRBJ1-1	TGTGCCAGCAGTTTTTCAGGGGGCCTTGTGGGCGCTTTCTTT	CASSFSGGLVGAFF
-	TRBV23-1	-	TRBJ2-2	TGCGCCAGCAGTCAATCGCCGCCCAAGAACACCGGGGAGCTGTTTTTT	CASSQSPPKNTGELFF
-	TRBV15	-	TRBJ2-7	TGTGCCACCAGCAGAGCAGGTGGTCCCTACGAGCAGTACTTC	CATSRAGGPYEQYF
-	TRBV28	-	TRBJ1-5	TGTGCCAGCAGTTTTGTCGGGGGAGAACAGCCCCAGCATTTT	CASSFVGGEQPQHF
TRBD1	TRBV29-1	-	TRBJ2-3	TGCAGCGTTGATGGTCAGGGGGCAGATACGCAGTATTTT	CSVDGQGADTQYF
-	TRBV11-2	-	TRBJ1-2	TGTGCCAGCAGCTCTAGCCCCGCAGGTTCCTATGGCTACACCTTC	CASSSSPAGSYGYTF
-	TRBV5-1	few	TRBJ1-4	TGCGCCAGCAGCGAGGACGGTTTCGAAAAACTGTTTTTT	CASSEDGFEKLFF
TRBD2	TRBV5-4	once	TRBJ2-1	TGTGCCAGTCTGGGGACGGGGGGGCCTTTAAATGAGCAGTTCTTC	CASLGTGGPLNEQFF
-	TRBV15	-	TRBJ1-5	TGTGCCACCAGCAGAGTAATGAAGCGAGGGGGTTATCAGCCCCAGCATTTT	CATSRVMKRGGYQPQHF
-	TRBV7-9	-	TRBJ2-1	TGTGCCAGCAGCTTAGTTACAGCGAACTACAATGAGCAGTTCTTC	CASSLVTANYNEQFF
-	TRBV30	-	TRBJ1-6	TGTGCCTGGAACGGGAACGGTATAGCTAATTCACCCCTCCACTTT	CAWNGNGIANSPLHF
-	TRBV24-1	-	TRBJ1-1	TGTGCCACCAGGGGGGCGGGGACTGAAGCTTTCTTT	CATRGAGTEAFF
TRBD2	TRBV27	once	TRBJ2-7	TGTGCCAGCAGTAAACCGGGAGGGAGCTCCTACGAGCAGTACTTC	CASSKPGGSSYEQYF
TRBD1	TRBV7-2	-	TRBJ1-6	TGTGCCAGCAGCTTAGTGGGCAGGGGGGATTCACCCCTCCACTTT	CASSLVGRGDSPLHF
-	TRBV10-3	-	TRBJ1-5	TGTGCCATCAGCGGGGGCGGAGGCAATCAGCCCCAGCATTTT	CAISGGGGNQPQHF
-	TRBV29-1	-	TRBJ1-4	TGCAGCGTTGAAGGGGAGACAGAAAAACTGTTTTTT	CSVEGETEKLFF
-	TRBV3-1/TRBV3-2	-	TRBJ1-4	TGTGCCAGCAGCCAAGATAGCAGGCGTGCAACTAATGAAAAACTGTTTTTT	CASSQDSRRATNEKLFF
-	TRBV15	-	TRBJ1-3	TGTGCCACCAGCAGCCGGAAGGGATACTCTGGAAACACCATATATTTT	CATSSRKGYSGNTIYF
-	TRBV21-1	-	TRBJ1-1	TGTGCCAGCAGCAAACTTGAGAGGGGGAACACTGAAGCTTTCTTT	CASSKLERGNTEAFF
TRBD1	TRBV10-3	-	TRBJ2-1	TGTGCCATCAGTGAGTCCTCCAGGACAGGGGGCAATGAGCAGTTCTTC	CAISESSRTGGNEQFF
TRBD1	TRBV6-2/TRBV6-3	-	TRBJ2-2	TGTGCCAGCAGTTACGGGACAGGAACGAACACCGGGGAGCTGTTTTTT	CASSYGTGTNTGELFF
-	TRBV10-3	-	TRBJ1-6	TGTGCCATCGCGGGGCTAGGGAACAATTCACCCCTCCACTTT	CAIAGLGNNSPLHF
-	TRBV7-8	-	TRBJ1-6	TGTGCCAGCAGCCCAAAGGTCCTCCCTAGGACGGACCCCTATAATTCACCCCTCCACTTT	CASSPKVLPRTDPYNSPLHF
TRBD1	TRBV29-1	-	TRBJ2-5	TGCAGCATGCGACAGGGGGACTTTCGAGAGACCCAGTACTTC	CSMRQGDFRETQYF
-	TRBV5-4	many	TRBJ2-5	TGTGCCAGCAGCTCCCGGAGAGGGAACAACGTGATGACCCAGTACTTC	CASSSRRGNNVMTQYF
-	TRBV12-2	once	TRBJ1-1	TGTGCAAGTCGAGGTGTAAACGGTGAAGCTTTCTTT	CASRGVNGEAFF
-	TRBV27	-	TRBJ2-7	TGTGCCAGCAGTTTATCCGCGGGTCCCATCTACGACGAGCAGTACTTC	CASSLSAGPIYDEQYF
TRBD1	TRBV7-3	-	TRBJ2-1	TGTGCCAGCAGCTTAAGGGGGACAGGGGGCTTTAATGAGCAGTTCTTC	CASSLRGTGGFNEQFF
TRBD2	TRBV7-9	once	TRBJ2-2	TGTGCCAGCAGCTTGGGAAACCTAGCGGGGTATACCGGGGAGCTGTTTTTT	CASSLGNLAGYTGELFF
-	TRBV20-1	-	TRBJ2-5	TGCAGTGCTAGTTGGGGGCGGAGGGAGACCCAGTACTTC	CSASWGRRETQYF
-	TRBV27	-	TRBJ1-3	TGTGCCAGCAGTTTATCGGCTATTGGAAACACCATATATTTT	CASSLSAIGNTIYF
-	TRBV9	-	TRBJ2-1	TGTGCCAGCAGCCCTATAGACAGGTCCCCCTACAATGAGCAGTTCTTC	CASSPIDRSPYNEQFF
-	TRBV5-5	-	TRBJ1-1	TGTGCCAGCAGATTGGGGCGTGAGGGGAGCACTGAAGCTTTCTTT	CASRLGREGSTEAFF
-	TRBV4-1	-	TRBJ1-1	TGCGCCAGCAGCCCGAAGGGTGGGGGTGTCGCTGAAGCTTTCTTT	CASSPKGGGVAEAFF
TRBD2	TRBV28	-	TRBJ2-7	TGTGCCAGCAGGCCCAGTGGGGGGGTCTACGAGCAGTACTTC	CASRPSGGVYEQYF
TRBD1	TRBV19	-	TRBJ1-2	TGTGCCAGTAGTATCGGACAGGGAGTCTATGGCTACACCTTC	CASSIGQGVYGYTF
-	TRBV2	-	TRBJ1-4	TGTGCCACCCGACGGTCGGTTAATGAAAAACTGTTTTTT	CATRRSVNEKLFF
-	TRBV29-1	-	TRBJ1-2	TGCAGCGTTGTTTTGTTGGGAACTAACTATGGCTACACCTTC	CSVVLLGTNYGYTF
-	TRBV4-3	-	TRBJ2-1	TGCGCCAGCAGCCAAGGGACTTACAATGAGCAGTTCTTC	CASSQGTYNEQFF
-	TRBV5-8	-	TRBJ1-5	TGTGCCAGCAGCCGTCCGGGAAGCAATCAGCCCCAGCATTTT	CASSRPGSNQPQHF
-	TRBV7-3	-	TRBJ2-1	TGTGCCAGCAGCTTGTGGGGAGACAATGAGCAGTTCTTC	CASSLWGDNEQFF
-	TRBV11-2	once	TRBJ2-5	TGTGCCAGCAGCCCCATGAGCGAGCGCGGGAAGACCCAGTACTTC	CASSPMSERGKTQYF